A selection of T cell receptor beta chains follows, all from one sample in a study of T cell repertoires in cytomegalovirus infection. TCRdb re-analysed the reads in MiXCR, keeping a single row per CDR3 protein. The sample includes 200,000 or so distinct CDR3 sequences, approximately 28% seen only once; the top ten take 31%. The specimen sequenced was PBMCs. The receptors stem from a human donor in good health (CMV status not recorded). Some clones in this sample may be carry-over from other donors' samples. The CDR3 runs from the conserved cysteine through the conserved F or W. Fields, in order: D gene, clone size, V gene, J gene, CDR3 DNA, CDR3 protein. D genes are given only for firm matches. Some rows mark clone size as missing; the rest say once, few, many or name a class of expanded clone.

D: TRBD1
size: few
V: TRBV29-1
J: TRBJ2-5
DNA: TGCAGCGTGCTTTACAGGGGAGAGACCCAGTACTTC
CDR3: CSVLYRGETQYF

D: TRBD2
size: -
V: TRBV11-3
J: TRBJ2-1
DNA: TGTGCCAGCAGCTTCGGGGGGGGGACCAACAATGAGCAGTTCTTC
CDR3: CASSFGGGTNNEQFF

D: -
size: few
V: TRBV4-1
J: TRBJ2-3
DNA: TGCGCCAGCAGCCAAGATTCATCCACAGATACGCAGTATTTT
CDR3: CASSQDSSTDTQYF

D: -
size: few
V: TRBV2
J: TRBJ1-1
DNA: TGTGCCAGCAGTGAAGCGCTTAGGTGGGGAGGCGGGACTGAAGCTTTCTTT
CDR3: CASSEALRWGGGTEAFF

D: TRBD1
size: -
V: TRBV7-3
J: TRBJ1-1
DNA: TGTGCCAGCAGCCGTACACAGGGGCTGAACACTGAAGCTTTCTTT
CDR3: CASSRTQGLNTEAFF

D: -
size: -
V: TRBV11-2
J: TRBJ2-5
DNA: TGTGCCAGCAGCTTATTTTCCCAACAAGAGACCCAGTACTTC
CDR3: CASSLFSQQETQYF

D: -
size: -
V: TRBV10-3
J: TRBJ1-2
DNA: TGTGCCATCAGTGGGGCAGGGTCGTCGGGCTACACCTTC
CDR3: CAISGAGSSGYTF

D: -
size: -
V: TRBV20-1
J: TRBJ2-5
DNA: TGCAGCGCCAGAGGGGTACCAGAGACCCAGTACTTC
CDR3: CSARGVPETQYF

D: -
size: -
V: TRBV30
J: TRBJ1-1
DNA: TGTGCCTGGACCCGGCGGCGGGTGAACACTGAAGCTTTCTTT
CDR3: CAWTRRRVNTEAFF

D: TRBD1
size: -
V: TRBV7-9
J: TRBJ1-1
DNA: TGTGCCAGCAATACCAGACAGGGGTTGAACACTGAAGCTTTCTTT
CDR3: CASNTRQGLNTEAFF

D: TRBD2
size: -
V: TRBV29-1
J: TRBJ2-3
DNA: TGCAGCGTTCACGGGGGGGATGCAGATACGCAGTATTTT
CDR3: CSVHGGDADTQYF

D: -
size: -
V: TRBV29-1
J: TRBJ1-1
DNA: TGCAGCGTCAAAAAGGGGGGAAGGAACACTGAAGCTTTCTTT
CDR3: CSVKKGGRNTEAFF

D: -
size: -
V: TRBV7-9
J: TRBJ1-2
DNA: TGTGCCAGCAGCGCCGGGGAGGGAGCGTCGAGAGGCTACACCTTC
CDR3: CASSAGEGASRGYTF

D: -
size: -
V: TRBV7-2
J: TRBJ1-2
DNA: TGTGCCAGCGCGAAAGAGCCTCTGAACTATGGCTACACCTTC
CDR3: CASAKEPLNYGYTF

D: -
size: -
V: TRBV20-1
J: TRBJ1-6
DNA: TGCAGTGCTATCGATGAGGGGGATTCACCCCTCCACTTT
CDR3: CSAIDEGDSPLHF

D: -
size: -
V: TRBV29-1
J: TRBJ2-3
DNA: TGCAGCGTGTCACCGGTGGGAGATACGCAGTATTTT
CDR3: CSVSPVGDTQYF

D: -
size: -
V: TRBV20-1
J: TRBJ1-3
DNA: TGCAGTGCCCGGGAAGCAGGGTCTGGAAACACCATATATTTT
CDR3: CSAREAGSGNTIYF

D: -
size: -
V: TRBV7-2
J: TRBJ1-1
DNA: TGTGCCAGCAGCTTCCCCAGGGGAGCCGAAGCTTTCTTT
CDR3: CASSFPRGAEAFF

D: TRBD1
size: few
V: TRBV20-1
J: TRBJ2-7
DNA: TGCAGTGCACTATCTGGGACAGGGGGTTACGAGCAGTACTTC
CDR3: CSALSGTGGYEQYF

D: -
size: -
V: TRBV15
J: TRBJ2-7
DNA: TGTGCCACCAGCAGAGATAGGGACCTAGGGCAGTACTTC
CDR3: CATSRDRDLGQYF

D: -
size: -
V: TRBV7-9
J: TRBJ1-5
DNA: TGTGCCAGCAGCTTAGCAGGGGTCAATCAGCCCCAGCATTTT
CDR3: CASSLAGVNQPQHF

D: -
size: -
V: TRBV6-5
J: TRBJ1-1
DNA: TGTGCCAGCGAGGGGTATCGGGACACTGAAGCTTTCTTT
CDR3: CASEGYRDTEAFF

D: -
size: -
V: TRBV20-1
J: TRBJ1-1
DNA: TGCAGTGCTAGACCTGTCAGGGGTATGAACACTGAAGCTTTCTTT
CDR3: CSARPVRGMNTEAFF

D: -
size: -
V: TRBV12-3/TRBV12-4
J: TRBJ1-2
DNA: TGTGCCAGCAGTTTAAAGTTAAACTATGGCTACACCTTC
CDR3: CASSLKLNYGYTF

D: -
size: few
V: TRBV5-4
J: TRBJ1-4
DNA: TGTGCCAGCAGCTTGGAAAGGGGAAGGGCTAATGAAAAACTGTTTTTT
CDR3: CASSLERGRANEKLFF

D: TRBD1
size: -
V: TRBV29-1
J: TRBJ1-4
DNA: TGCAGCGCTTCGGGGGGACAGGGGGACTCTAATGAAAAACTGTTTTTT
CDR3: CSASGGQGDSNEKLFF

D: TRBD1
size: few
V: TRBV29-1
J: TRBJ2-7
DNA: TGCAGCGCTGCCGGGACAGGGGGAGACGAGCAGTACTTC
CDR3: CSAAGTGGDEQYF

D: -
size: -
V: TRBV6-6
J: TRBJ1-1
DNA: TGTGCCAGCAGACCCTCGACAGGTTTCACTGAAGCTTTCTTT
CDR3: CASRPSTGFTEAFF

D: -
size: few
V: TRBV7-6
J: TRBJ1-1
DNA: TGTGCCAGCAGCTTACAATTCGGGCAGACCGCTTTCTTT
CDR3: CASSLQFGQTAFF

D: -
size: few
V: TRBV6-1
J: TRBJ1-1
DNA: TGTGCCAGCAGTGAAAGAGTGGGAAGTACTGAAGCTTTCTTT
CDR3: CASSERVGSTEAFF

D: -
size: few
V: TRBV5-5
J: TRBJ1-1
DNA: TGTGCCAGCAGCACAGACGGCCTTCGGGCGATCGGAGCTTTCTTT
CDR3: CASSTDGLRAIGAFF

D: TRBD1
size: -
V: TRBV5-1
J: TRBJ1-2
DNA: TGCGCCAGCAGCCCCGGACAGGGCCACTATGGCTACACCTTC
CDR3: CASSPGQGHYGYTF

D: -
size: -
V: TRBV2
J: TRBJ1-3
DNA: TGTGCCAGCAGTGAAAGTCCGATATCTGGAAACACCATATATTTT
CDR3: CASSESPISGNTIYF

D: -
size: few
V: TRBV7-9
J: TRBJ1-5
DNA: TGTGCCAGCAGCTTGACGGTAGATCAGCCCCAGCATTTT
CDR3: CASSLTVDQPQHF

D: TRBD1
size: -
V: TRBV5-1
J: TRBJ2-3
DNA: TGCGCCAGCAGCTCGGGACAGGAGGGGGATACGCAGTATTTT
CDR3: CASSSGQEGDTQYF

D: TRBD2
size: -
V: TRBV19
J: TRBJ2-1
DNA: TGTGCCAGTAGGCTGGGAGGGGCGGATTATGAGCAGTTCTTC
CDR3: CASRLGGADYEQFF

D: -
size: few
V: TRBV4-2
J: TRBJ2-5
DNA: TGTGCCAGCAGCCAAGATTGGACGGGAGAGACCCAGTACTTC
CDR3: CASSQDWTGETQYF

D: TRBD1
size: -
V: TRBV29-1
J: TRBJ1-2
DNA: TGCAGCGCCGCCGGGACAGACTTTAACTATGGCTACACCTTC
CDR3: CSAAGTDFNYGYTF

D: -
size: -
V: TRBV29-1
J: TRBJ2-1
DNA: TGCAGCGCGGACTGGAGCTCCTACAATGAGCAGTTCTTC
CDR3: CSADWSSYNEQFF

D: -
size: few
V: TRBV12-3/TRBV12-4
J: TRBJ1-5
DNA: TGTGCCAGCAGCCCTCGAGTAATTAATCAGCCCCAGCATTTT
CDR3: CASSPRVINQPQHF

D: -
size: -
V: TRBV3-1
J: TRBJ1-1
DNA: TGTGCCAGCAGCCAGGACAGCTCGAACACTGAAGCTTTCTTT
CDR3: CASSQDSSNTEAFF

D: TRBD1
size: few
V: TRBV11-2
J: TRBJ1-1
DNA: TGTGCCAGCAGCGCTTCTGGACAGGGGAGCACTGAAGCTTTCTTT
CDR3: CASSASGQGSTEAFF

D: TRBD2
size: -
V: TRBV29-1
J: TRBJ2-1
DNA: TGCAGCGTTGACCTACCGGGACTAAGCCATGAGCAGTTCTTC
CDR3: CSVDLPGLSHEQFF

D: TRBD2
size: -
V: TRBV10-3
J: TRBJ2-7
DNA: TGTGCCATCAGCCCGACGGAGCGGGAAACGGACGAGCAGTACTTC
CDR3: CAISPTERETDEQYF

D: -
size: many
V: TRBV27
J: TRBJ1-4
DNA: TGTGCCAGCAGCTCCTCGGGACTTTCAACTAATGAAAAACTGTTTTTT
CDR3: CASSSSGLSTNEKLFF

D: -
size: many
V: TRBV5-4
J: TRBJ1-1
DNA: TGTGCCAGCAGCTTGTCGACACGGACCTTCTTT
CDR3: CASSLSTRTFF

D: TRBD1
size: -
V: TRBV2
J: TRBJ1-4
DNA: TGTGCCAGCGCCCGGGACAGGGAAGTCCATGAAAAACTGTTTTTT
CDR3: CASARDREVHEKLFF

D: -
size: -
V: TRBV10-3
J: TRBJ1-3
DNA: TGTGCCATGACCGGTAGTGCAGTGACTGGAAACACCATATATTTT
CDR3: CAMTGSAVTGNTIYF

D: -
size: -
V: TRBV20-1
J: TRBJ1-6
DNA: TGCAGTGCTAGCCAAGGGCGGGGGGGAAATTCACCCCTCCACTTT
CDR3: CSASQGRGGNSPLHF

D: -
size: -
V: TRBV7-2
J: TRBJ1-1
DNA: TGTGCCAGCAGTCCGGTCGGGACGGGAGCTTTCTTT
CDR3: CASSPVGTGAFF

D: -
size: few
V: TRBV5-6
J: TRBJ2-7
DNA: TGTGCCAGCAGCCCAAAGGGGCGAGGGAACGAGCAGTACTTC
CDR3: CASSPKGRGNEQYF

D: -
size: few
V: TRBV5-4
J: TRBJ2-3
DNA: TGTGCCAGCAGTTCTAGCGCTGGAGCCCCAGATACGCAGTATTTT
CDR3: CASSSSAGAPDTQYF

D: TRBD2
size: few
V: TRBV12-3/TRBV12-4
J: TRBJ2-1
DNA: TGTGCCAGCAGTTCCCTAATGTCTCCTAGCGGTATCTACAATGAGCAGTTCTTC
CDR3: CASSSLMSPSGIYNEQFF

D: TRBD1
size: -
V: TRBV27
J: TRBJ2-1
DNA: TGTGCCAGCAGTCCGGGACAGGGGAGAGTCAATGAGCAGTTCTTC
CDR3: CASSPGQGRVNEQFF

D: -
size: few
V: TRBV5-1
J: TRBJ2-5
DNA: TGCGCCAGCAGCTTCGGGCACCCAGGGAGTCAAGAGACCCAGTACTTC
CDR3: CASSFGHPGSQETQYF

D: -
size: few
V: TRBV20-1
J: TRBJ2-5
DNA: TGCAGTGCCCAACCGGGGCTCCGAAGTGAGACCCAGTACTTC
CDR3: CSAQPGLRSETQYF